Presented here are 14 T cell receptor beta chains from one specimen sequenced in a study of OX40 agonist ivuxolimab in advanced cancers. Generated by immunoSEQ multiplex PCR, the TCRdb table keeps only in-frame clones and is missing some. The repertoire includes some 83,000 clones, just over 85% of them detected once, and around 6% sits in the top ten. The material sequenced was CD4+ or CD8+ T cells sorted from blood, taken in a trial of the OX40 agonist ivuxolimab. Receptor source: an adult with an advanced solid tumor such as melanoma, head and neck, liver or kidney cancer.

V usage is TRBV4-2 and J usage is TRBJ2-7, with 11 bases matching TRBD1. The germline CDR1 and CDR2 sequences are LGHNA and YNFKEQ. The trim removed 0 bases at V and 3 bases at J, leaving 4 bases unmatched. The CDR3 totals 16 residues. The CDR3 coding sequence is TGTGCCAGCAGCCAAGAGACCGGGACAGGGGGCTACGAGCAGTACTTC. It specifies CASSQETGTGGYEQYF.

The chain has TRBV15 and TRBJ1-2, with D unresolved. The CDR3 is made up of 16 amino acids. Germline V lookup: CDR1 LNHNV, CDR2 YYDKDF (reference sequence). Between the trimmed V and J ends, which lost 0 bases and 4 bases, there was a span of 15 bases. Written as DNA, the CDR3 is TGTGCCACCAGCAGAGATATTAGCAGTAAGGGCTATGGCTACACCTTC. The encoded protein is CATSRDISSKGYGYTF.

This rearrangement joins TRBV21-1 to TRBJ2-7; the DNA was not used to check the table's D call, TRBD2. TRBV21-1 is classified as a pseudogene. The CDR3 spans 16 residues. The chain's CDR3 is CASRGPTSGRVYEQYF. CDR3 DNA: TGTGCCAGCAGGGGCCCGACTAGCGGGCGGGTCTACGAGCAGTACTTC.

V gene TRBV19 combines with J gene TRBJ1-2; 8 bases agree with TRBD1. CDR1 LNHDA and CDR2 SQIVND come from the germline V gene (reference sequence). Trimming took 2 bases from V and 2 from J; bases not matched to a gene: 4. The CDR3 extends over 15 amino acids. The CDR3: CASSISRTGNYGYTF. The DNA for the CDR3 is TGTGCCAGTAGTATAAGTCGGACAGGGAACTATGGCTACACCTTC.

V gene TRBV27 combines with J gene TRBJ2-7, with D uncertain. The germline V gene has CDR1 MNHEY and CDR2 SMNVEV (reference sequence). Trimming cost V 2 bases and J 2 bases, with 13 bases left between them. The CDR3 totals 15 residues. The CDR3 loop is CASSLSLQRTYEQYF. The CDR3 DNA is TGTGCCAGCAGTTTAAGCCTACAGAGGACCTACGAGCAGTACTTC.

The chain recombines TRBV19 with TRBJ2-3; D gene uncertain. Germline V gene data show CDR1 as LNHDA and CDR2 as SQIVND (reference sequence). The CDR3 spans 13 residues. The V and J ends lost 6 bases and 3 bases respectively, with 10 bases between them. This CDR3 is CASRMRTTDTQYF. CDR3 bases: TGTGCCAGTAGGATGCGGACGACAGATACGCAGTATTTT.

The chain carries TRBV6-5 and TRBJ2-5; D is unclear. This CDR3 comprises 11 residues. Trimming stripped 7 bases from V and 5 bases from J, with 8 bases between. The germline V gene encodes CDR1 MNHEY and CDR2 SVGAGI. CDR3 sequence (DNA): TGTGCCAGCACTTTCGGGGAGACCCAGTACTTC. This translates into CASTFGETQYF.

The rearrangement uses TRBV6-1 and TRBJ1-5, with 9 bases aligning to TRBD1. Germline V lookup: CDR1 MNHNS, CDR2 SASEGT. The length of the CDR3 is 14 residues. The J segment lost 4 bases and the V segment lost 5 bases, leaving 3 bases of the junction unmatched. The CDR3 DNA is TGTGCCAGCAGTACCGACAGGGGGAATCAGCCCCAGCATTTT. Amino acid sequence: CASSTDRGNQPQHF.

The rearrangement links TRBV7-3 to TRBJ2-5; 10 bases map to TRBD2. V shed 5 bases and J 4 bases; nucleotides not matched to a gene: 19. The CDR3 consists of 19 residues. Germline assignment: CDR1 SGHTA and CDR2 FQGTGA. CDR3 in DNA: TGTGCCAGCAGCCAAAAAGGCCGTTCTTTAGCGGGAGGCAGAGAGACCCAGTACTTC. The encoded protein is CASSQKGRSLAGGRETQYF.

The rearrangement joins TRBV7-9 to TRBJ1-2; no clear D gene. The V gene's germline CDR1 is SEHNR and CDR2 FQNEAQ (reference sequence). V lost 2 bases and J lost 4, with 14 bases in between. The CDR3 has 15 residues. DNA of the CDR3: TGTGCCAGCAGCTTAAAGGCGGAACGGATCTATGGCTACACCTTC. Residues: CASSLKAERIYGYTF.

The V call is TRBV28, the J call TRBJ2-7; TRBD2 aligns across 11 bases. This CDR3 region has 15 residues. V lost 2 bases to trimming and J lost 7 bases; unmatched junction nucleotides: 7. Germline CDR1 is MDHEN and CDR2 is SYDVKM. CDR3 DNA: TGTGCCAGCAGTTTACTAGCGGGAGGTTTTAGGGAGCAGTACTTC. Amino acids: CASSLLAGGFREQYF. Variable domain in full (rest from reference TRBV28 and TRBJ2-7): DVKVTQSSRYLVKRTGEKVFLECVQDMDHENMFWYRQDPGLGLRLIYFSYDVKMKEKGDIPEGYSVSREKKERFSLILESASTNQTSMYLCASSLLAGGFREQYFGPGTRLTVT.

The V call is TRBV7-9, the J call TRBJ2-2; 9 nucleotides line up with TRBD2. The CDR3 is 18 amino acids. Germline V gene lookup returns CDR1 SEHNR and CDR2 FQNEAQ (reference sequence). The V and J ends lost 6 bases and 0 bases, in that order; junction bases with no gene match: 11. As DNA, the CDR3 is TGTGCCAGCAGATCTAGCGGGGAAAAATACACGAACACCGGGGAGCTGTTTTTT. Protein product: CASRSSGEKYTNTGELFF.

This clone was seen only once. CDR3 protein: CASSPKGTSNYEQYF. The CDR3 DNA sequence: TGTGCCAGCAGCCCTAAAGGGACCTCGAACTACGAGCAGTACTTC. The chain joins TRBV7-9 to TRBJ2-7; D may match TRBD1 or TRBD2 (5 bases each). CDR3 length: 15 residues. Deletions cut 5 bases from V and 3 bases from J, with 17 bases between. Germline-derived CDR1 and CDR2 are SEHNR and FQNEAQ (reference sequence).

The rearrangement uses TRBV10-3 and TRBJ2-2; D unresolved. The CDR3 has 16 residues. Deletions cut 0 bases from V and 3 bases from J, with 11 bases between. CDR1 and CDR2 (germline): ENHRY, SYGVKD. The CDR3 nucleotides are TGTGCCATCAGTGAGTCGTCAGGTTGGGACACCGGGGAGCTGTTTTTT. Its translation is CAISESSGWDTGELFF.